This T cell receptor (beta chain) was found in a study of cytomegalovirus exposure and HLA in healthy donors. Study details: Early release data held 85 million to 95 million unique TCRs from HLA-typed donors.

In the PCR, 60 Vbeta and 13 Jbeta primers were used. The table came from immunoSEQ multiplex PCR; TCRdb's copy has only in-frame clones and leaves some out. This table has fewer than 300,000 clones, roughly 88% appearing once. Concerning this clone itself: Its antigen is undetermined.

Germline values: CDR1 LGHNA, CDR2 YNFKEQ. J gave up 5 bases and V 4 bases, and 2 bases lay outside the gene matches. The CDR3 covers 14 residues. General study results and limits: Looking again later, the authors saw that most CMV-associated TCR beta chains seemed HLA-restricted. In all likelihood, a cluster of highly shared sequence variants was a sequencing artifact.

V and J are TRBV4-2 and TRBJ2-5; 12 bases map to TRBD2. This clonotype was sampled from a man aged 35-49 years in good health and CMV-seropositive. Sequencing was done on a sample of PBMCs. The CDR3, as DNA: TGTGCCAGCAGCCCACTAGCGGGAGGTGAGACCCAGTACTTC. Translated: CASSPLAGGETQYF.